This section outlines one T cell receptor (beta chain) sequence together with its context. Its antigen is as yet unknown. The assay was immunoSEQ multiplex PCR, and TCRdb's table has in-frame clones only and misses some. Of around 140,000 clones listed, 70% to 90% are singletons. These data are taken from a study of T cell responses to AZD1222 COVID-19 vaccine. The study, taken as a whole, reports: Sampled repertoires all dated from after the peak T cell response. Possibly, clonal diversity was underestimated; donors were largely white British and included more females. Reportedly, nearly half the spike-specific TCRs target unmutated variant regions. Only a handful of AZD1222 recipients, roughly six in all, had baseline seropositivity.

Trimming left V 10 bases short and J 1 base short, with 14 bases between. The germline V gene encodes CDR1 ENHRY and CDR2 SYGVKD. The CDR3 contains 14 residues. This TCR was sampled from an adult who received the AZD1222 COVID-19 vaccine. V usage is TRBV10-3 and J usage is TRBJ1-3, with a tentative D call TRBD1 (6 bases). Sequencing was performed on peripheral blood, taken 28 days after the second AZD1222 dose. Here the CDR3 reads CATRQESSGNTIYF. Here the CDR3 DNA reads TGTGCCACCCGACAGGAAAGTTCTGGAAACACCATATATTTT.